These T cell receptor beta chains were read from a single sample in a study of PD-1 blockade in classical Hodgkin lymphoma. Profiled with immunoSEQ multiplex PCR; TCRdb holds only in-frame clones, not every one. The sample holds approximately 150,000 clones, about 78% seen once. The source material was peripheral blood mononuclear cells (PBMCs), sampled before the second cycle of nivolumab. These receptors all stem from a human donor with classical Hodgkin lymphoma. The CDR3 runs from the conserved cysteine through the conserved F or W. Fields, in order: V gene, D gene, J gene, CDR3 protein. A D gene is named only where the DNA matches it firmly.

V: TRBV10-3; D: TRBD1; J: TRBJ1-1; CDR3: CAISGQGGEAFF
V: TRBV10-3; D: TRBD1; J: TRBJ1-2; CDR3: CAISVATGETGGYTF
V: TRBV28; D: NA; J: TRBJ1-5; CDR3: CASRQTGQPQHF
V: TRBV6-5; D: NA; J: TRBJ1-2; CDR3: CASSYSGVGNYGYTF
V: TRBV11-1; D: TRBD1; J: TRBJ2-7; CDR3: CASSLETGVDEQYF
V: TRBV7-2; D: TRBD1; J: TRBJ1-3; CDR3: CASSLATGFGNTIYF
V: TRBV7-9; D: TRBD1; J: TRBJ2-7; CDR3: CASRWDRGSEQYF
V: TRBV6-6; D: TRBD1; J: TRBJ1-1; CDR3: CASSYSRQGAGTEAFF
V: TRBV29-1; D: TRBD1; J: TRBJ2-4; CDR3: CSVEGRDRFLAKNIQYF
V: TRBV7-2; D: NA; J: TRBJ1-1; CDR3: CASSRTFSLNTEAFF
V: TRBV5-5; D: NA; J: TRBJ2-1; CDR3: CASSLRIYNEQFF
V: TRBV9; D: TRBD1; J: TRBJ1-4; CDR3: CASSPRQGSQKLFF
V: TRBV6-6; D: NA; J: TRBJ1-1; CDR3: CASSLTRQVGPTF
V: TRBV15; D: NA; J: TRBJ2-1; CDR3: CATSRDARRETVHEQFF
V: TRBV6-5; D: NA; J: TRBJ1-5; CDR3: CASSGERFNQPQHF
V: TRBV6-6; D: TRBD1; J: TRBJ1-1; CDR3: CASSRDSEAFF
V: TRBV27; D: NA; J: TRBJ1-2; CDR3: CASRAGTGLGYTF
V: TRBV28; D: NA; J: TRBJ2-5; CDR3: CASSRGGYQETQYF
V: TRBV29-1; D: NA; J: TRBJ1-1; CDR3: CSVEALGGRTEAFF
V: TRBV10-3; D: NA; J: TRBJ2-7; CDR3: CAISESMPGITYEQYF
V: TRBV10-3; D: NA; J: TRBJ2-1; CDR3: CAISEAGQPYNEQFF
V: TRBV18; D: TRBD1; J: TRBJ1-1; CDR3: CASYTDRGNTEAFF
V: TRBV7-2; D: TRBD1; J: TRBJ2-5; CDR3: CASSFVGQGETQYF
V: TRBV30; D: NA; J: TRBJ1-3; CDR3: CAWSLTTGVSGNTIYF
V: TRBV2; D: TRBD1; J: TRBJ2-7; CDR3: CASTLGTGVYEQYF
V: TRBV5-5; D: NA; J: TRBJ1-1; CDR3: CASSRIGGVSDTEAFF
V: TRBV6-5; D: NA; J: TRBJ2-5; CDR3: CASSYLGWETQYF
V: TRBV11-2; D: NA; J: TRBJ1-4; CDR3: CASSSMRGLSNEKLFF
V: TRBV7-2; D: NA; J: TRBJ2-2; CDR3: CASSFRGNTGELFF
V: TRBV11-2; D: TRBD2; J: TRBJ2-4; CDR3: CASSPGLADIQYF
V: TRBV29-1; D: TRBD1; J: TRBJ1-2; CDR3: CSVASGTVLYYGYTF
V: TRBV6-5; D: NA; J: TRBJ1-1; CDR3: CASSYSADGNTEAFF
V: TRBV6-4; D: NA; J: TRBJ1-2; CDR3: CASGRDPLYGYTF
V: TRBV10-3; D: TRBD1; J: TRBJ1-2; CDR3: CAISDNRGGGYTF
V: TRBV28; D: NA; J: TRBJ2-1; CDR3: CASSSRGLEVANEQFF
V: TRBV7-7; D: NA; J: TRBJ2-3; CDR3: CASSSLESTDTQYF
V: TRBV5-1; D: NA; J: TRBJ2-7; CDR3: CASSLDQEGHNF
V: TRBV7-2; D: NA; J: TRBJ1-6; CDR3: CASSLDGTGGSPLHF
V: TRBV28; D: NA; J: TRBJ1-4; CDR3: CASSVTGVRMNEKLFF
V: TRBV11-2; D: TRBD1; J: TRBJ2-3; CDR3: CASSLDSEDRGNTDTQYF
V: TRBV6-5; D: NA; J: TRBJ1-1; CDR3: CASSYSELAGLSEAFF
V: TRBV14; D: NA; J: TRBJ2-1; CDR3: CASSSPGRLYYNEQFF
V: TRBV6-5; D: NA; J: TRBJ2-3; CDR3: CASTKAGTDTQYF
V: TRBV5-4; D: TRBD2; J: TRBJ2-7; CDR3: CASSSGLAGGTLSYEQYF
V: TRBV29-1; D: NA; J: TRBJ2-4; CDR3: CSVDNEGEEGKNIQYF
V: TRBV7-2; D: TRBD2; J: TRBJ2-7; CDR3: CASSLDRAGGRKQYF
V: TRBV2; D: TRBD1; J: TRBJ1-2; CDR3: CASSRQGRNYGYTF
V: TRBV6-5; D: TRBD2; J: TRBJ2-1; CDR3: CASSYLSSGVKQFF
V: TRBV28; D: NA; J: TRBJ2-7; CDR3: CASSLKGTQRNYPSSYEQYF
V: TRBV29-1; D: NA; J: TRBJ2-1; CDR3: CSAEGGSSSYNEQFF
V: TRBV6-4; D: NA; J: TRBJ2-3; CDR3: CASSDRLSHTQYF